These 16 T cell receptor beta chains were all obtained from the same sample, sequenced in a study of cytomegalovirus exposure and HLA in healthy donors. This PCR relied on a set of 60 Vbeta primers and 13 Jbeta primers. Produced via immunoSEQ multiplex PCR; TCRdb's table is partial and in-frame only. The sample yields roughly 160,000 clones, 75% to 90% seen once. Source material: PBMCs. The receptors were sampled from a young man in good health and CMV-seropositive.

V usage is TRBV6-5 and J usage is TRBJ2-7, with D uncertain. Per the germline V gene, CDR1 is MNHEY and CDR2 is SVGAGI. Trimming shortened V by 0 bases and J by 6 bases, and 15 bases separated the two germline ends. The CDR3 loop spans 15 amino acids. DNA for the CDR3: TGTGCCAGCAGTTACTCGTTTGAGGTTCTAGGCGAGCAGTACTTC. Protein: CASSYSFEVLGEQYF.

V usage is TRBV11-3 and J usage is TRBJ2-1; D gene ambiguous. Germline V lookup: CDR1 SGHNT, CDR2 YENEEA. This CDR3 comprises 12 residues. V was pared by 2 bases and J by 6 bases, with 5 bases between. CDR3 sequence: CASSLRSNEQFF. Written as DNA, the CDR3 is TGTGCCAGCAGCTTACGCAGCAATGAGCAGTTCTTC.

V is TRBV27 and J is TRBJ2-5; TRBD2 aligns across 9 bases. CDR3 length: 16 amino acids. In germline, CDR1 is MNHEY, CDR2 SMNVEV (reference sequence). Trimming took 4 bases from V and 1 from J; bases not matched to a gene: 7. DNA of the CDR3: TGTGCCAGCAGTTGGGGCGGGGGGGCACGCCAAGAGACCCAGTACTTC. Protein sequence: CASSWGGGARQETQYF.

Notes on this clone: The identical CDR3 is also encoded by other nucleotide sequences in the sample. V gene TRBV9 combines with J gene TRBJ1-3, with a possible D match to TRBD1 (5 bases). Germline CDR1 is SGDLS and CDR2 is YYNGEE. The CDR3 runs to 15 residues. V dropped 0 bases and J dropped 1 base, with 8 bases sitting between them. In nucleotides, the CDR3 is TGTGCCAGCAGCGTAGTCGGGGGTTCTGGAAACACCATATATTTT. Amino acid sequence: CASSVVGGSGNTIYF.

The chain has TRBV18 and TRBJ2-5, with 10 bases aligning to TRBD1. The germline V gene encodes CDR1 KGHSH and CDR2 LQKENI. After removal of 3 bases from V and 2 bases from J, the junction contained 3 bases not matched to a gene. CDR3 size: 15 residues. For the CDR3, the DNA is TGTGCCAGCTCACCCCCGGGACAGGGGCAAGAGACCCAGTACTTC. Residues: CASSPPGQGQETQYF.

The chain uses TRBV14 and TRBJ2-3, with 9 positions matching TRBD1. V was pared by 1 base and J by 9 bases, with 5 bases of the junction left unmatched. In germline, CDR1 is SGHDN, CDR2 FVKESK. This CDR3 has 14 amino acids. The CDR3 region has the DNA TGTGCCAGCAGCCAAGGTCACAGGGGGCAAACGCAGTATTTT. Its protein product is CASSQGHRGQTQYF.

This chain links TRBV5-1 with TRBJ1-4, with D perhaps matching TRBD1 (5 bases). Trimming left V 5 bases short and J 7 bases short, with 15 bases between. The CDR3 is made up of 14 amino acids. In germline, CDR1 is SGHRS, CDR2 YFSETQ. The CDR3 spells CASRVRAQGEKLFF. The CDR3 bases are TGCGCCAGCAGGGTAAGGGCGCAGGGTGAAAAACTGTTTTTT.

The chain recombines TRBV5-1 with TRBJ1-2; TRBD1 aligns across 9 bases. The CDR3 sequence is 16 residues long. Germline V gene data show CDR1 as SGHRS and CDR2 as YFSETQ. V dropped 2 bases and J dropped 3; count of bases not matched to a gene: 8. The chain's CDR3 is CASSFLKQGADYGYTF. The CDR3 DNA follows: TGCGCCAGCAGCTTCCTGAAACAGGGGGCAGACTATGGCTACACCTTC.

The V call is TRBV6-1, the J call TRBJ1-4; D unclear. With 2 bases removed from V and 6 bases from J, the gap between germline ends came to 10 bases. CDR1 is MNHNS, CDR2 SASEGT, per germline. This CDR3 spans 14 amino acids. CDR3 loop: CASSERRVDEKLFF. CDR3 nucleotides: TGTGCCAGCAGTGAAAGGCGGGTTGATGAAAAACTGTTTTTT.

V gene TRBV11-2 combines with J gene TRBJ2-5; 8 nucleotides match TRBD1. J lost 6 bases, V lost 5 bases, and 8 bases had no gene match. Germline lookup yields CDR1 SGHAT and CDR2 FQNNGV. This CDR3 is 14 amino acids long. Here the CDR3 DNA reads TGTGCCAGCAGCGTGGGACAGGAGTGGAAGACCCAGTACTTC. Translation gives CASSVGQEWKTQYF.

The chain combines TRBV15 with TRBJ1-2, with TRBD1 as a possible D gene (5 bases). The germline gives CDR1 LNHNV, CDR2 YYDKDF (reference sequence). The V gene lost 1 base and the J gene lost 6 bases, with 9 bases spanning the gap. This CDR3 has 13 amino acids. The chain's CDR3 is CATSRVLRDGYTF. The CDR3 DNA reads as TGTGCCACCAGCAGAGTCCTCAGGGATGGCTACACCTTC.

The chain uses TRBV2 and TRBJ1-2; possibly TRBD1 for D (6 bases). The CDR3 extends over 13 amino acids. V gave up 9 bases and J gave up 8 bases, with 19 bases separating them. Germline CDR1 SNHLY, CDR2 FYNNEI. The chain's CDR3 is CASEGQILGGYTF. In DNA form, the CDR3 reads TGTGCCAGTGAAGGACAGATATTGGGAGGCTACACCTTC.

V and J are TRBV30 and TRBJ2-7; 8 positions agree with TRBD1. The ends lost 3 bases at V and 2 bases at J; junction bases unmatched: 3. The CDR3 loop spans 13 amino acids. CDR1 GTSNPN and CDR2 SVGIG come from the germline V gene (reference sequence). The CDR3 coding sequence is TGTGCCTGGAGGGGACAGGTACCCTACGAGCAGTACTTC. Encoded protein: CAWRGQVPYEQYF.

The chain carries TRBV9 and TRBJ2-5; 9 nucleotides line up with TRBD2. The tail of the sequence fits TRBJ2-7 better, so the J call may be wrong. Germline assignment: CDR1 SGDLS and CDR2 YYNGEE. The CDR3 sequence is 15 residues long. The CDR3 nucleotides read TGTGCCAGCAGCGTAGTTCCTAGCGGGGATGACGAGCAGTACTTC. Protein sequence: CASSVVPSGDDEQYF.

This rearrangement joins TRBV7-2 to TRBJ1-2, with D hard to call. V lost 2 bases and J lost 4, with 11 bases in between. CDR3 length: 14 residues. CDR1 and CDR2 (germline): SGHTA, FQGNSA. As DNA, the CDR3 is TGTGCCAGCAGCTTAAGCTCCAATACCTATGGCTACACCTTC. Its translation: CASSLSSNTYGYTF.

This clone was observed a few times. The V gene is TRBV18, the J gene TRBJ1-5, with 7 bases lining up with TRBD1. The CDR3 is 18 residues long. The germline V gene encodes CDR1 KGHSH and CDR2 LQKENI. J lost 0 bases, V lost 5 bases, and 13 bases had no gene match. The CDR3 loop reads CASSATPPQGDSNQPQHF. CDR3 bases: TGTGCCAGCTCAGCCACACCCCCGCAGGGGGATAGCAATCAGCCCCAGCATTTT.